This T cell receptor (gamma chain) was documented in a study of Vδ1+ human thymocytes. Whole-study results and caveats: Highly polyclonal TRG and TRD repertoires with Gaussian CDR3 length distributions appeared in thymus.

Per the germline V gene, CDR1 is EGSTGY and CDR2 is YDSYTSSV. Trimming at V came to 6 bases and at J to 4 bases, leaving 3 bases not matched to a gene. The CDR3 has 11 residues. Concerning this clone: Antigen: not known.

The template was reverse-transcribed extracted RNA. Pooled V-gene forward primers with one constant-region reverse primer generated the CDR3 amplicons by multiplex PCR. TCRdb re-called the multiplex PCR reads through CATT. The table has approximately 25,000 gamma-chain clones, roughly 20% seen once. The clonotype was recovered from a boy under two years old who had congenital heart surgery. The chain employs TRGV4 and TRGJ1 or TRGJ2. The specimen was Vdelta1+ gamma-delta thymocytes from the thymus. Noted subset: FACS-sorted CD3+ TCRalphabeta- TCRVdelta1+ TCRVdelta2- thymocytes. The CDR3 region is CATWWYYKKLF. The CDR3 DNA reads as TGTGCCACCTGGTGGTATTATAAGAAACTCTTT.